This T cell receptor beta chain emerged from a study of regulatory T cells in long-lasting Graves disease. Germline V gene data show CDR1 as LGHDT and CDR2 as YNNKEL (reference sequence). The V end was cut by 4 bases, the J end by 0 bases, with 13 bases between. CDR3 length equals 17 residues. Through Arm-PCR of CDR3 regions and iRepertoire HTBI primers, TCR beta libraries were built. TCRdb processed the multiplex PCR reads anew with MiXCR; each CDR3 protein has one entry. The sample shows around 400,000 distinct CDR3 sequences, 15% of them seen only once. Comments on this clonotype: Its antigen is as yet unknown.

The time point is: newly diagnosed GD, antithyroid drugs for less than 3 months. PBMC RNA was the source of the TCR library. Study conclusions and caveats: Persistent Graves' patients showed reduced TCR diversity versus newly diagnosed patients.

This sample was also put to use in a study of T cells in Graves' hyperthyroidism and ophthalmopathy.

This sample comprised peripheral blood mononuclear cells (PBMCs), obtained at new diagnosis, from a patient treated with antithyroid drugs. The V and J genes are TRBV3-1 and TRBJ2-6, with D unclear. This clonotype was sampled from a woman aged 40 to 50 with Graves disease. The CDR3 bases are TGTGCCAGCAGCCCGGGTCCGGCAATCTCTGGGGCCAACGTCCTGACTTTC. Encoded protein: CASSPGPAISGANVLTF.